The 31 T cell receptor beta chains presented below share a single source sample, sequenced in a study of T cell repertoires in cytomegalovirus infection. TCRdb ran MiXCR on the reads and lists one entry per CDR3 protein. This table holds about 310,000 distinct CDR3 sequences, roughly a sixth found once. Sequenced input: PBMCs. These receptor sequences come from a human donor in good health (CMV status not recorded). Some clones in this sample may be carry-over from other donors' samples.

The chain joins TRBV4-1 to TRBJ1-5, with D tentatively TRBD1 (5 bases). There are 15 residues in the CDR3. With 3 bases removed from V and 5 bases from J, the gap between germline ends came to 14 bases. The germline gives CDR1 MGHRA, CDR2 YSYEKL. The CDR3 loop is CASSHQGGKDQPQHF. The DNA for the CDR3 is TGCGCCAGCAGCCATCAGGGAGGGAAGGATCAGCCCCAGCATTTT.

This clonotype was seen only a few times. This rearrangement joins TRBV6-1 to TRBJ1-2; D may be TRBD1 (6 bases). The germline V gene has CDR1 MNHNS and CDR2 SASEGT. The CDR3 length is 12 residues. Between the trimmed V and J ends, which lost 8 bases and 3 bases, there was a span of 10 bases. The CDR3 reads CASGQYYYGYTF. In DNA form, the CDR3 reads TGTGCCAGCGGACAGTATTACTATGGCTACACCTTC.

V and J are TRBV27 and TRBJ2-2; 7 bases match TRBD1. Losses at the gene ends were 6 bases for V and 3 bases for J; bases not matched to a gene: 4. Looked up from germline, CDR1 is MNHEY and CDR2 is SMNVEV (reference sequence). The CDR3 runs 14 residues. The CDR3 region has the DNA TGTGCCAGCAGGACAGGGTGGGACACCGGGGAGCTGTTTTTT. This sequence encodes CASRTGWDTGELFF.

This clonotype was observed a few times. The V and J genes are TRBV19 and TRBJ2-7, with 9 nucleotides matching TRBD1. Germline values: CDR1 LNHDA, CDR2 SQIVND (reference sequence). Trimming at V came to 10 bases and at J to 5 bases, leaving 6 bases not matched to a gene. This CDR3 comprises 12 residues. CDR3 amino acids: CATGQGSHEQYF. CDR3 in DNA: TGTGCCACCGGACAGGGGTCCCACGAGCAGTACTTC.

The gene calls are TRBV7-9 and TRBJ2-3, with a weak D call TRBD2 (7 bases). V lost 3 bases, J lost 4 bases, and 17 bases lay in between. Germline lookup yields CDR1 SEHNR and CDR2 FQNEAQ (reference sequence). CDR3 length equals 16 residues. CDR3 nucleotides: TGTGCCAGCAGCTTCGGGGGGCCCATGGCGGCAGATACGCAGTATTTT. Its protein is CASSFGGPMAADTQYF.

V usage is TRBV6-2 or TRBV6-3 and J usage is TRBJ1-5; D is unresolved. Germline lookup yields CDR1 MNHEY and CDR2 SVGEGT. CDR3 size: 14 residues. With 6 bases removed from V and 5 bases from J, the gap between germline ends came to 14 bases. The CDR3 nucleotides are TGTGCCAGCAGGGGTACTAGAGGCTATCAGCCCCAGCATTTT. Translating it yields CASRGTRGYQPQHF.

The rearrangement uses TRBV20-1 and TRBJ1-5, with a weak D call TRBD1 (6 bases). The V gene's germline CDR1 is DFQATT and CDR2 SNEGSKA (reference sequence). The CDR3 sequence is 14 residues long. V lost 0 bases and J 5 bases, leaving 11 bases between the germline ends. The CDR3 DNA reads TGCAGTGCTAGAGAAGGGCAGGGGTATCAGCCCCAGCATTTT. This gives the protein CSAREGQGYQPQHF.

This clonotype has a count of ten or more. V gene TRBV6-5 combines with J gene TRBJ2-5; D unresolved. Trimming cost V 0 bases and J 5 bases, with 4 bases left between them. In germline, CDR1 is MNHEY, CDR2 SVGAGI. The CDR3 loop spans 12 amino acids. CDR3 in DNA: TGTGCCAGCAGTTACTCAGGGGAGACCCAGTACTTC. Its translation is CASSYSGETQYF.

The chain couples TRBV3-1 to TRBJ2-4; TRBD1 might be the D (5 bases). Trimming shortened V by 1 base and J by 7 bases, and 11 bases separated the two germline ends. Germline V gene data show CDR1 as LGHDT and CDR2 as YNNKEL (reference sequence). The CDR3 loop spans 14 amino acids. As DNA, the CDR3 is TGTGCCAGCAGCCAAGGAGGCAGGGTCAACATTCAGTACTTC. Protein: CASSQGGRVNIQYF.

This clonotype was seen only a few times. The chain is built from TRBV7-2 and TRBJ2-7; 7 nucleotides line up with TRBD1. This CDR3 is built from 16 residues. Germline assignment: CDR1 SGHTA and CDR2 FQGNSA. The ends lost 1 base at V and 2 bases at J; junction bases unmatched: 8. The CDR3 DNA follows: TGTGCCAGCAGCTTAGTGGGGACAGATGAAGCCTACGAGCAGTACTTC. As protein: CASSLVGTDEAYEQYF. Complete variable domain (other parts from reference TRBV7-2 and TRBJ2-7): GAGVSQSPSNKVTEKGKDVELRCDPISGHTALYWYRQSLGQGLEFLIYFQGNSAPDKSGLPSDRFSAERTGGSVSTLTIQRTQQEDSAVYLCASSLVGTDEAYEQYFGPGTRLTVT.

This clonotype was detected many times. The chain joins TRBV7-2 to TRBJ1-6; D is uncertain. Germline V gene sequence: CDR1 SGHTA, CDR2 FQGNSA. This CDR3 has 16 residues. V lost 1 base and J 8 bases, leaving 15 bases between the germline ends. CDR3 sequence reads: CASSLVGFGEYSPLHF. Here the CDR3 DNA reads TGTGCCAGCAGCTTAGTAGGCTTCGGTGAATATTCACCCCTCCACTTT. Drawing the rest from reference TRBV7-2 and TRBJ1-6, the complete variable domain is GAGVSQSPSNKVTEKGKDVELRCDPISGHTALYWYRQSLGQGLEFLIYFQGNSAPDKSGLPSDRFSAERTGGSVSTLTIQRTQQEDSAVYLCASSLVGFGEYSPLHFGNGTRLTVT.

There are a few counts of this clonotype. V usage is TRBV4-2 and J usage is TRBJ2-3; the D is unclear. Germline CDR1 and CDR2: LGHNA and YNFKEQ. This CDR3 is built from 13 residues. Deletions cut 1 base from V and 3 bases from J, with 5 bases between. The CDR3 loop reads CASSQADTDTQYF. The CDR3 region has the DNA TGTGCCAGCAGCCAAGCTGATACAGATACGCAGTATTTT.

This clonotype has only a few counts. The chain links TRBV7-9 to TRBJ1-1; TRBD1 is a possible D gene (5 bases). This CDR3 has 13 amino acids. The V end was cut by 5 bases, the J end by 7 bases, with 14 bases between. CDR1 and CDR2 from the germline V gene are SEHNR and FQNEAQ (reference sequence). For the CDR3, the DNA is TGTGCCAGCAGCCGAAGGAGGGGCAGTGAAGCTTTCTTT. This encodes CASSRRRGSEAFF. The entire variable domain, with the rest obtained from reference TRBV7-9 and TRBJ1-1, is as follows: DTGVSQNPRHKITKRGQNVTFRCDPISEHNRLYWYRQTLGQGPEFLTYFQNEAQLEKSRLLSDRFSAERPKGSFSTLEIQRTEQGDSAMYLCASSRRRGSEAFFGQGTRLTVV.

This sequence joins TRBV18 and TRBJ1-4; 7 bases fit TRBD1. This CDR3 region has 19 residues. The V segment lost 4 bases and the J segment 2 bases; nucleotides outside the gene matches: 16. CDR1 and CDR2 from the germline V gene are KGHSH and LQKENI. The CDR3 is CASSRPGQRLWETNEKLFF. The CDR3 DNA reads as TGTGCCAGCTCACGGCCGGGACAGCGTCTTTGGGAGACTAATGAAAAACTGTTTTTT.

There are a few counts of this clonotype. The chain combines TRBV12-3 or TRBV12-4 with TRBJ2-6; 10 nucleotides line up with TRBD1. The CDR3 is 16 residues long. Germline trimming cut 10 bases from V and 0 bases from J; bases unmatched to any gene: 6. This chain's CDR3 is CATGTGALSGANVLTF. The CDR3 nucleotides are TGTGCCACCGGGACAGGGGCACTCTCTGGGGCCAACGTCCTGACTTTC.

In its sample, this clonotype was seen a few times. The V call is TRBV5-6, the J call TRBJ1-6; TRBD1 might be the D (6 bases). The germline V gene encodes CDR1 SGHDT and CDR2 YYEEEE. Trimming removed 4 bases from V and 0 bases from J, with 11 bases in between. The CDR3 length is 16 residues. CDR3 in amino acids: CASSVTGSSYNSPLHF. DNA for the CDR3: TGTGCCAGCAGCGTTACAGGGAGCTCCTATAATTCACCCCTCCACTTT.

The J gene is TRBJ2-5, the V gene TRBV20-1; D is uncertain. Trimming removed 6 bases from V and 5 bases from J, with 16 bases in between. The length of the CDR3 is 13 residues. Germline V gene lookup returns CDR1 DFQATT and CDR2 SNEGSKA (reference sequence). CDR3 DNA sequence: TGCAGTGCCTTCCCCCCCCCGGCGGAGACCCAGTACTTC. It yields the protein CSAFPPPAETQYF.

The chain is built from TRBV6-5 and TRBJ1-2, with 10 bases fitting TRBD1. The CDR3 has 15 residues. V lost 2 bases to trimming and J lost 4 bases; unmatched junction nucleotides: 4. Germline V gene data show CDR1 as MNHEY and CDR2 as SVGAGI. In DNA, the CDR3 is TGTGCCAGCAGTTACCGACAGGGGGCTAGCTATGGCTACACCTTC. As protein: CASSYRQGASYGYTF.

In nucleotides, the CDR3 is TGTGCCACCAGTGACCCGGGACGGTTTAGCACAGATACGCAGTATTTT. It is translated as CATSDPGRFSTDTQYF. The chain carries TRBV24-1 and TRBJ2-3; D possibly matches TRBD1 or TRBD2 (5 bases each). V dropped 4 bases and J dropped 0 bases, with 13 bases sitting between them. Germline V gene data show CDR1 as KGHDR and CDR2 as SFDVKD. The CDR3 covers 16 residues.

This clonotype has a count of ten or more. The chain couples TRBV7-2 to TRBJ2-1, with a possible D match to TRBD2 (5 bases). Germline V gene data show CDR1 as SGHTA and CDR2 as FQGNSA. The CDR3 consists of 16 residues. Trimming cost V 6 bases and J 0 bases, with 15 bases left between them. CDR3 sequence reads: CASSRGNRGSYNEQFF. The CDR3 DNA reads as TGTGCCAGCAGTCGGGGAAACCGGGGCTCCTACAATGAGCAGTTCTTC.

The J gene is TRBJ2-7, the V gene TRBV11-1; D perhaps matches TRBD1 (6 bases). Trimming pared 1 base from V and 4 bases from J, leaving 14 bases between. The CDR3 length is 15 residues. Germline-derived CDR1 and CDR2 are SGHAT and FQDESV (reference sequence). This chain's CDR3 is CASSLELTGGYEQYF. The CDR3 nucleotides are TGTGCCAGCAGCTTAGAATTGACAGGAGGATACGAGCAGTACTTC.

In this sample, this clonotype turned up a few times. The chain is built from TRBV4-3 and TRBJ1-6; D gene unclear. CDR1 is LGHNA, CDR2 YSLEER, per germline. V lost 1 base and J lost 8, with 12 bases in between. The CDR3 loop spans 15 amino acids. CDR3 DNA sequence: TGCGCCAGCAGCCAAGGTAGCAGAGTGGATTCACCCCTCCACTTT. Its translation is CASSQGSRVDSPLHF.

The gene calls are TRBV6-1 and TRBJ1-2; D call uncertain. The V gene's germline CDR1 is MNHNS and CDR2 SASEGT. V was pared by 5 bases and J by 8 bases, with 6 bases between. The CDR3 is 10 amino acids. The CDR3 coding sequence is TGTGCCAGCAGTAGCGGGGGCTACACCTTC. Translation gives CASSSGGYTF.

In this sample, this clonotype turned up a few times. V gene TRBV6-2 or TRBV6-3 combines with J gene TRBJ2-1; 10 bases fit TRBD2. With V trimmed by 5 bases and J by 4 bases, 8 bases remained unmatched. The CDR3 loop spans 16 amino acids. Germline V gene lookup returns CDR1 MNHEY and CDR2 SVGEGT. The CDR3 sequence: CASSPPRLAGYNEQFF. Here the CDR3 DNA reads TGTGCCAGCAGTCCCCCCCGACTAGCGGGTTACAATGAGCAGTTCTTC.

There are many counts of this clonotype. At one end the junction does not follow the germline gene, possibly because of a read error. This chain connects TRBV7-2 to TRBJ2-1; 9 bases align to TRBD2. Per germline, CDR1 SGHTA and CDR2 FQGNSA. The CDR3 contains 14 residues. The chain's CDR3 is CASSVAGANNEQFF. CDR3 in DNA: TGTGCCAGCAGCGTAGCGGGGGCCAACAATGAGCAGTTCTTC.

This clonotype was observed a few times. J is TRBJ2-7 and V is TRBV6-6; the D gene could be TRBD1 or TRBD2 (5 bases each). Germline loops: CDR1 MNHNY, CDR2 SVGAGI (reference sequence). Trimming stripped 0 bases from V and 3 bases from J, with 9 bases between. The CDR3 has 14 amino acids. The CDR3 DNA reads as TGTGCCAGCAGTTACTCGGGGGAGAGCTACGAGCAGTACTTC. As protein: CASSYSGESYEQYF.

This clonotype turned up a few times. The chain joins TRBV19 to TRBJ2-1; 9 bases agree with TRBD1. The CDR3 spans 13 residues. CDR1 is LNHDA, CDR2 SQIVND, per germline (reference sequence). The J segment lost 7 bases and the V segment lost 3 bases, leaving 1 base of the junction unmatched. The chain's CDR3 is CASSMGTGNEQFF. The CDR3 region has the DNA TGTGCCAGTAGTATGGGGACAGGGAATGAGCAGTTCTTC.

V is TRBV28 and J is TRBJ2-3; D may be TRBD2 (6 bases). V shed 8 bases and J shed 4 bases, with 13 bases lying between them. This CDR3 is 13 amino acids long. Looked up from germline, CDR1 is MDHEN and CDR2 is SYDVKM. CDR3 DNA sequence: TGTGCCAGCCACCGGTCGGGGGCAGATACGCAGTATTTT. Its protein is CASHRSGADTQYF. Variable domain in full (rest from reference TRBV28 and TRBJ2-3): DVKVTQSSRYLVKRTGEKVFLECVQDMDHENMFWYRQDPGLGLRLIYFSYDVKMKEKGDIPEGYSVSREKKERFSLILESASTNQTSMYLCASHRSGADTQYFGPGTRLTVL.

This clonotype has ten or more counts. The V and J genes are TRBV29-1 and TRBJ2-5; 11 nucleotides align to TRBD1. Trimming cost V 4 bases and J 5 bases; bases outside gene matches: 9. The CDR3 length is 15 residues. The germline gives CDR1 SQVTM, CDR2 ANQGSEA. CDR3 sequence: CSVGGGGQGAETQYF. The CDR3 bases are TGCAGCGTTGGAGGGGGAGGACAGGGGGCTGAGACCCAGTACTTC.

Many counts were recorded for this clonotype. The chain employs TRBV7-9 and TRBJ2-5, with 8 bases identical to TRBD1. Germline values: CDR1 SEHNR, CDR2 FQNEAQ (reference sequence). Trimming took 0 bases from V and 5 from J; bases not matched to a gene: 5. The CDR3 is 15 amino acids. CDR3 loop: CASSLAGDRRETQYF. For the CDR3, the DNA is TGTGCCAGCAGCTTAGCGGGGGACAGGCGGGAGACCCAGTACTTC.

This clonotype was seen a few times. J is TRBJ1-2 and V is TRBV20-1; TRBD1 aligns across 7 bases. This CDR3 region has 13 residues. CDR1 DFQATT and CDR2 SNEGSKA come from the germline V gene (reference sequence). J lost 4 bases, V lost 2 bases, and 4 bases had no gene match. The CDR3 reads CSARIGGGYGYTF. In nucleotides, the CDR3 is TGCAGTGCTAGAATAGGGGGCGGCTATGGCTACACCTTC.